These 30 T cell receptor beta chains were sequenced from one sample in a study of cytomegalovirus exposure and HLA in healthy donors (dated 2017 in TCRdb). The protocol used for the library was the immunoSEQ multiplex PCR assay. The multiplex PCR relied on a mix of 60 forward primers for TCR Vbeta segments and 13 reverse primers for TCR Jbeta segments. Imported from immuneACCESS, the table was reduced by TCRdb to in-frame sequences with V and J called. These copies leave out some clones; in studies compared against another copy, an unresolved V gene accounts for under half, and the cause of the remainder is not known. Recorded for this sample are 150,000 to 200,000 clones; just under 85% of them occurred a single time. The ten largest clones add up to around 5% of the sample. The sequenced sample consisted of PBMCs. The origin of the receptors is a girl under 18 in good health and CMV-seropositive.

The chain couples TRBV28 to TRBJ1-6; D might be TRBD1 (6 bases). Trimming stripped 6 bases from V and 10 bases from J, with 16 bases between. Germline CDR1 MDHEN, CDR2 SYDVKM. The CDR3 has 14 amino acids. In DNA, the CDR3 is TGTGCCAGCAGCTCTACAGGGTTTGACTCACCCCTCCACTTT. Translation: CASSSTGFDSPLHF.

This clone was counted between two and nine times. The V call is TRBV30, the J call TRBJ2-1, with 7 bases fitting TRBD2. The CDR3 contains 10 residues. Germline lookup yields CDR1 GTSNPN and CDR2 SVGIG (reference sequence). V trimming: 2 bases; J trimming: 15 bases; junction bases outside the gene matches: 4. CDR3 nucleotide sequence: TGTGCCTGGAGTCAGACTAGCCTGTTCTTC. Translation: CAWSQTSLFF.

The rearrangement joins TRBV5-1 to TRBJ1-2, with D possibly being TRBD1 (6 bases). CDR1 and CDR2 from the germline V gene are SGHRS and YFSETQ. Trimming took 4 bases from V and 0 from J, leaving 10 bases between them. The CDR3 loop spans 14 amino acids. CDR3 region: CASSTGTSNYGYTF. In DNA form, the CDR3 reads TGCGCCAGCAGCACCGGGACATCTAACTATGGCTACACCTTC. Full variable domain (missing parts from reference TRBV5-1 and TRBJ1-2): KAGVTQTPRYLIKTRGQQVTLSCSPISGHRSVSWYQQTPGQGLQFLFEYFSETQRNKGNFPGRFSGRQFSNSRSEMNVSTLELGDSALYLCASSTGTSNYGYTFGSGTRLTVV.

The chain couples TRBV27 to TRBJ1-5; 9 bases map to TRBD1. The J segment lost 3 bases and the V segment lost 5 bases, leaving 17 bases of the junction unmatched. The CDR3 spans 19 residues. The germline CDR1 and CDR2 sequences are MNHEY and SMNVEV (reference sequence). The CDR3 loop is CASSLGTGTGLADNQPQHF. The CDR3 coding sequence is TGTGCCAGCAGTCTAGGAACCGGGACAGGGCTAGCGGACAATCAGCCCCAGCATTTT.

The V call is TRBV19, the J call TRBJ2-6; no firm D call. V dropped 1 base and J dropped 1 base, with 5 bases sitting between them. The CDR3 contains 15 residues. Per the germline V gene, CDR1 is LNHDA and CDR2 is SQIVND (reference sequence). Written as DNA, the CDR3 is TGTGCCAGTAGTATAGGAGTATCTGGGGCCAACGTCCTGACTTTC. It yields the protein CASSIGVSGANVLTF.

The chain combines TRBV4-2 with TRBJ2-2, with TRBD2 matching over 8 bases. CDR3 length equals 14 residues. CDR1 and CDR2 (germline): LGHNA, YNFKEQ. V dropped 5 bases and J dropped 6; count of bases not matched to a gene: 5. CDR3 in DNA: TGTGCCAGCAGCTGGGCGGGGGGCTCCGGGGAGCTGTTTTTT. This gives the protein CASSWAGGSGELFF.

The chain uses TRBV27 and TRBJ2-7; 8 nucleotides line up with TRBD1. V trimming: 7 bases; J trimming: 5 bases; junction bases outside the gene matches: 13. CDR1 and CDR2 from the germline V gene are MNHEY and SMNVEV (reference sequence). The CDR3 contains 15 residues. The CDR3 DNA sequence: TGTGCCAGCAAAAGGTCGTGGACAGGGAGTAACGAGCAGTACTTC. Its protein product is CASKRSWTGSNEQYF.

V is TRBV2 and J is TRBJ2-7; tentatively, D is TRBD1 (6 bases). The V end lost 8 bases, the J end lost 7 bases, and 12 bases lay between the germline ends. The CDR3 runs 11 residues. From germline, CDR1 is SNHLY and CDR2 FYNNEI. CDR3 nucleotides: TGTGCCAGCGGCAAGGGGGAAGAGCAGTACTTC. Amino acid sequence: CASGKGEEQYF.

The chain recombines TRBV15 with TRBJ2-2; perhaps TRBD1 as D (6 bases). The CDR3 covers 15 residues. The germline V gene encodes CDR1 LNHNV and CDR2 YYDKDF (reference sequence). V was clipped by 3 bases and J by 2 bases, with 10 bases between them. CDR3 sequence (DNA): TGTGCCACCAGCAGTGCGGACAGAAACACCGGGGAGCTGTTTTTT. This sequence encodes CATSSADRNTGELFF.

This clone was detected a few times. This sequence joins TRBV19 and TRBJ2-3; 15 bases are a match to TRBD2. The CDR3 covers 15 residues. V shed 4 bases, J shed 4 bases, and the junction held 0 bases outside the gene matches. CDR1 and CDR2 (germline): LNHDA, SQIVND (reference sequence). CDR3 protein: CASSRTSGGADTQYF. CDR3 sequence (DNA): TGTGCCAGTAGTAGGACTAGCGGGGGGGCAGATACGCAGTATTTT. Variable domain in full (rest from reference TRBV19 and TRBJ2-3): DGGITQSPKYLFRKEGQNVTLSCEQNLNHDAMYWYRQDPGQGLRLIYYSQIVNDFQKGDIAEGYSVSREKKESFPLTVTSAQKNPTAFYLCASSRTSGGADTQYFGPGTRLTVL.

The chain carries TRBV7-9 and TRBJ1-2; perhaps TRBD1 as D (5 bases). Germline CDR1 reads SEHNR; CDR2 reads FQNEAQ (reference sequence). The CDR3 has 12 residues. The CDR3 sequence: CGLDTPSHGYTF. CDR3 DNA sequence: TGTGGTTTGGACACTCCGAGCCATGGCTACACCTTC.

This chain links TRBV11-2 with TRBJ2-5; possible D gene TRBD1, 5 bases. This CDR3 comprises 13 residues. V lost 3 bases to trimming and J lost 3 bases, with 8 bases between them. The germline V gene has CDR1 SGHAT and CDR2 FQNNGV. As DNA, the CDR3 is TGTGCCAGCAGCTTTAGCAGGGAAGAGACCCAGTACTTC. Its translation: CASSFSREETQYF.

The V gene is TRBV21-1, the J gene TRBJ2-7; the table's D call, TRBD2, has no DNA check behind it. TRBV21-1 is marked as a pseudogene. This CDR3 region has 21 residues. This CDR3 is CASSKVGRVRGASTYSYEQYF. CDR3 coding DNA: TGTGCCAGCAGCAAAGTAGGGAGGGTGCGAGGGGCCTCAACCTACTCCTACGAGCAGTACTTC.

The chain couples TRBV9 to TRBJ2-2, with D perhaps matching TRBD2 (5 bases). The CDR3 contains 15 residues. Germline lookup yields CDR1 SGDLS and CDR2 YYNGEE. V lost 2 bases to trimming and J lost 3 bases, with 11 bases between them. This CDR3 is CASSVDRGDTGELFF. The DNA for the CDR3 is TGTGCCAGCAGCGTGGACCGGGGTGACACCGGGGAGCTGTTTTTT.

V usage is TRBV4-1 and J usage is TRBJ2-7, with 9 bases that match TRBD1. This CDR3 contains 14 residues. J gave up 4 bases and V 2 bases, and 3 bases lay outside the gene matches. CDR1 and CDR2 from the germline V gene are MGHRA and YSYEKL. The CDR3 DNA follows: TGCGCCAGCAGCCAATATGGACAGGGGTACGAGCAGTACTTC. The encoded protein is CASSQYGQGYEQYF.

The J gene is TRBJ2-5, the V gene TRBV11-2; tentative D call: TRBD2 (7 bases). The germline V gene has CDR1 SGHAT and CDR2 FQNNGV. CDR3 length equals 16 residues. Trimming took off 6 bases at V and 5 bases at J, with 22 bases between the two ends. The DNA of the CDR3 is TGTGCCAGCAGGCGCTGGGGAGGGGGGACGGGGGAGACCCAGTACTTC. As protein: CASRRWGGGTGETQYF. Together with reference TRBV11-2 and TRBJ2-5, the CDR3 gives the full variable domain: EAGVAQSPRYKIIEKRQSVAFWCNPISGHATLYWYQQILGQGPKLLIQFQNNGVVDDSQLPKDRFSAERLKGVDSTLKIQPAKLEDSAVYLCASRRWGGGTGETQYFGPGTRLLVL.

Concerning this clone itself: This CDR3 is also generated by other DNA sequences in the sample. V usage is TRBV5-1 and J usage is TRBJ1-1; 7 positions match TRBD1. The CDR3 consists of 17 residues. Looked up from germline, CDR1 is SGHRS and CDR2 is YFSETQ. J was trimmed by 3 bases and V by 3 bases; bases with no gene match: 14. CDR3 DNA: TGCGCCAGCAGCTCAACAGGGGTGGGTGCCTGGGACACTGAAGCTTTCTTT. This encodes CASSSTGVGAWDTEAFF. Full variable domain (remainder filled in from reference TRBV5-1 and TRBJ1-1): KAGVTQTPRYLIKTRGQQVTLSCSPISGHRSVSWYQQTPGQGLQFLFEYFSETQRNKGNFPGRFSGRQFSNSRSEMNVSTLELGDSALYLCASSSTGVGAWDTEAFFGQGTRLTVV.

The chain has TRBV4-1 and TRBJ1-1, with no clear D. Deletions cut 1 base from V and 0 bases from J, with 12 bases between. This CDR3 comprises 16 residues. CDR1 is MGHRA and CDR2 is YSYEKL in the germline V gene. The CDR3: CASSQGPQYMNTEAFF. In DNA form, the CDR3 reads TGCGCCAGCAGCCAAGGCCCACAGTATATGAACACTGAAGCTTTCTTT.

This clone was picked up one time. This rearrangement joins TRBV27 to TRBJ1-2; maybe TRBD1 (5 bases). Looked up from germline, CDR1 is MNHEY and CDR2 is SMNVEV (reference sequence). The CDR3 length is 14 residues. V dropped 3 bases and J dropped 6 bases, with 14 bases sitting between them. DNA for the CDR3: TGTGCCAGCAGTTTCCTGGGGGGGGAAAATGGCTACACCTTC. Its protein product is CASSFLGGENGYTF.

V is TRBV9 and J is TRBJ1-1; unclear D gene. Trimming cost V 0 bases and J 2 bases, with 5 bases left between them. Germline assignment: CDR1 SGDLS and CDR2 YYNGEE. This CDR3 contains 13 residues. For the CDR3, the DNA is TGTGCCAGCAGCGTAGTTACTAACACTGAAGCTTTCTTT. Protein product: CASSVVTNTEAFF.

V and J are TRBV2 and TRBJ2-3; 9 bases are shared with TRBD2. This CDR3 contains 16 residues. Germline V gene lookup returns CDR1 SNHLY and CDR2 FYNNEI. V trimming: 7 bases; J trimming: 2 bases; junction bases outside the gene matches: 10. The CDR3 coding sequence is TGTGCCAGCAATGGGTTGGCGGGGGGGATCACAGATACGCAGTATTTT. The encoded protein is CASNGLAGGITDTQYF.

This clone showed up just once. The CDR3 sequence is CASSYTNTQYF. The CDR3 DNA is TGTGCCAGCAGCTATACAAATACGCAGTATTTT. The chain uses TRBV14 and TRBJ2-3; D unresolved. The CDR3 length is 11 residues. Trimming took 5 bases from V and 7 from J, leaving 7 bases between them. Germline V gene lookup returns CDR1 SGHDN and CDR2 FVKESK. Based on the CDR3 plus reference TRBV14 and TRBJ2-3, the full variable domain is EAGVTQFPSHSVIEKGQTVTLRCDPISGHDNLYWYRRVMGKEIKFLLHFVKESKQDESGMPNNRFLAERTGGTYSTLKVQPAELEDSGVYFCASSYTNTQYFGPGTRLTVL.

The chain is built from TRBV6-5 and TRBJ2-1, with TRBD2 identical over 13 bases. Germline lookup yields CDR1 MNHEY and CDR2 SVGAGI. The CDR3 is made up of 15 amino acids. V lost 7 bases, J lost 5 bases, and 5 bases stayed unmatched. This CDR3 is CASTRGLAGNNEQFF. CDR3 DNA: TGTGCCAGCACTAGGGGACTAGCGGGGAACAATGAGCAGTTCTTC.

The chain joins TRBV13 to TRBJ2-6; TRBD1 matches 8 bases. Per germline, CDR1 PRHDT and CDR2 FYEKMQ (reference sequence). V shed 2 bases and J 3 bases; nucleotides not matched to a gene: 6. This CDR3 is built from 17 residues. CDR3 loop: CASSLMQGAHGANVLTF. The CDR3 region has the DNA TGTGCCAGCAGCTTAATGCAGGGGGCTCATGGGGCCAACGTCCTGACTTTC.

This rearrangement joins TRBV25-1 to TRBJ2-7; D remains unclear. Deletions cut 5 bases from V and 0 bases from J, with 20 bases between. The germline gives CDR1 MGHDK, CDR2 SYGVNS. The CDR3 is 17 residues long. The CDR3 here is CASSCSGLDCASYEQYF. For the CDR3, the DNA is TGTGCCAGCAGTTGCTCCGGTCTAGATTGCGCCTCCTACGAGCAGTACTTC.

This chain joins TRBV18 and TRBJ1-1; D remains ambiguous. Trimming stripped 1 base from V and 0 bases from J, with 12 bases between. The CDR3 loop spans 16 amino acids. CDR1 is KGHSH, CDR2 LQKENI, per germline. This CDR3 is CASSPRRVELNTEAFF. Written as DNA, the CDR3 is TGTGCCAGCTCACCACGGCGGGTTGAACTGAACACTGAAGCTTTCTTT.

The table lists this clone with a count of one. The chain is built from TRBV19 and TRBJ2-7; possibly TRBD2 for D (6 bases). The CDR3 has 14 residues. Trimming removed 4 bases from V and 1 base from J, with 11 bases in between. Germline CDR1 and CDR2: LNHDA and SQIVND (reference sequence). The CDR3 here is CASSRGGNSYEQYF. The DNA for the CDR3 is TGTGCCAGTAGTAGGGGAGGCAATTCCTACGAGCAGTACTTC.

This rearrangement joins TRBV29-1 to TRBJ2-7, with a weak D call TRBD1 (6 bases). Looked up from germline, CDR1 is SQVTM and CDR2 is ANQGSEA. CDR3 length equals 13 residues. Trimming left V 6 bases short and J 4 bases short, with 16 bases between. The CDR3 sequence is CSVMTGLRYEQYF. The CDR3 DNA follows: TGCAGCGTGATGACAGGTTTGAGGTACGAGCAGTACTTC.

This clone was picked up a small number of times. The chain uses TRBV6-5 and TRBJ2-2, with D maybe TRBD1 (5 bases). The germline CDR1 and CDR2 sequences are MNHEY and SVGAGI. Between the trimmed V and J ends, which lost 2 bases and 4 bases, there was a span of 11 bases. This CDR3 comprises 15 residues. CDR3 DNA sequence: TGTGCCAGCAGTTACGATGACAGAGGCACCGGGGAGCTGTTTTTT. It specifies CASSYDDRGTGELFF.

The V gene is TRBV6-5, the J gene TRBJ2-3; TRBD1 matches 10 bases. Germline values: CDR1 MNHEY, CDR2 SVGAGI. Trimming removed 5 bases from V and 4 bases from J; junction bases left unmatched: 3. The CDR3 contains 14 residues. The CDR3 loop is CASSDGQGADTQYF. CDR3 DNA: TGTGCCAGCAGTGACGGACAGGGGGCAGATACGCAGTATTTT.